This TCR beta chain was profiled in a study of CD8+ T cells in alopecia areata. Study summary: Those treated were given oral tofacitinib at 5 to 10 mg twice daily. By percentage of affected scalp area, the severity of treated patients was scored. Overall study results and limits: A great number of expanded lesional clones endured in scalp and blood during tofacitinib.

CDR3 length: 15 amino acids. Trimming shortened V by 6 bases and J by 7 bases, and 24 bases separated the two germline ends. The V gene's germline CDR1 is SQVTM and CDR2 ANQGSEA. Once RNA had been extracted, it was reverse transcribed into cDNA to act as the sequencing template. The protocol was immunoSEQ multiplex PCR, while the TCRdb copy is restricted to in-frame clones and leaves out a portion. The table shows about 200,000 clones, with nearly 60% occurring only once. The treatment was: oral pan-JAK inhibitor, 5-10 mg twice daily. On this clone: Antigen: not known.

The source was CD4+ T cells sorted from blood, collected at week 24, from a patient treated with tofacitinib. This sequence was found in a human donor with alopecia areata. This rearrangement joins TRBV29-1 to TRBJ1-2, with D possibly TRBD1 on 5 matching bases. This chain's CDR3 is CSVLTGFGGFRGYTF. As DNA, the CDR3 is TGCAGCGTCTTGACGGGCTTCGGGGGATTCCGTGGCTACACCTTC.